These T cell receptor beta chains were read from a single sample in a study of Tregs in tolerant kidney transplant recipients. The repertoire was sequenced with immunoSEQ multiplex PCR; TCRdb's copy has only in-frame clones and lacks some. The sample has approximately 98,000 clones; nearly 90% are singletons. The sample consisted of CD4+ T cells from blood, taken before the transplant. These receptors all stem from a human donor who received a combined kidney and bone marrow transplant. CDR3s include the opening cysteine and the closing phenylalanine or tryptophan. A D gene is named only where the DNA matches it firmly. Size is stated for part of the rows, as once, few or many counts, or as a class when the clone is expanded.

TRBV25-1	TRBJ1-6	few	NA	TGTGCCAGCAGTGAACCAGGGGTAAGCACCCTCCACTTT	CASSEPGVSTLHF
TRBV2	TRBJ1-3	NA	NA	TGTGCCAGTACAGGGACTGGAAACACCATATATTTT	CASTGTGNTIYF
TRBV7-2	TRBJ1-1	NA	NA	TGTGCCAGCAGCTTAGCGGGCCGGATGAACACTGAAGCTTTCTTT	CASSLAGRMNTEAFF
TRBV5-4	TRBJ1-4	NA	NA	TGTGCCAGCAGCTTGGATATACAGGAAAAACTGTTTTTT	CASSLDIQEKLFF
TRBV9	TRBJ2-6	NA	NA	TGTGCCAGCAGCTCCAGACCCCTAGCATCCGGGGCCAACGTCCTGACTTTC	CASSSRPLASGANVLTF
TRBV5-4	TRBJ2-1	NA	TRBD1	TGTGCCAGCAGTTTACGACCAGGGGACAGGGGGAATGAGCAGTTCTTC	CASSLRPGDRGNEQFF
TRBV7-8	TRBJ1-1	NA	NA	TGTGCCAGCAGCTTAGCGCGGGGTACTGAAGCTTTCTTT	CASSLARGTEAFF
TRBV15	TRBJ2-5	NA	TRBD1	TGTGCCACCAGCCTTGGACAGGGTCCCCAAGAGACCCAGTACTTC	CATSLGQGPQETQYF
TRBV28	TRBJ2-2	NA	TRBD2	TGTGCCAGCAGTTTAGGGGGGGAATCCCTGTCTATCGGGGAGCTGTTTTTT	CASSLGGESLSIGELFF
TRBV19	TRBJ1-2	NA	NA	TGTGCCAGTAGTATAGCTTTGCAGAGGGGGACCTATGGCTACACCTTC	CASSIALQRGTYGYTF
TRBV10-2	TRBJ2-7	NA	NA	TGCGCCAGCTCAGATTCCAGGGAAGTCGAGCAGTACTTC	CASSDSREVEQYF
TRBV2	TRBJ1-2	NA	NA	TGTGCCAGCGGGGGGTGGGCAGGTTCATCTAACACCTTC	CASGGWAGSSNTF
TRBV29-1	TRBJ2-3	once	TRBD1	TGCAGCGTTGAGGGACAGGGGCACACAGATACGCAGTATTTT	CSVEGQGHTDTQYF
TRBV5-6	TRBJ2-2	NA	TRBD2	TGTGCCAGCAGCTTGGCCCGGGGGGGGGCCCCCAACACCGGGGAGCTGTTTTTT	CASSLARGGAPNTGELFF
TRBV6-5	TRBJ2-7	NA	NA	TGTGCCAGCATTTGGACGGGGAGCTACGAGCAGTACTTC	CASIWTGSYEQYF
TRBV10-2	TRBJ1-3	few	TRBD1	TGCGCCAGCAGTGCCCCCCCAGGGGGCGACTCTGGAAACACCATATATTTT	CASSAPPGGDSGNTIYF
TRBV7-2	TRBJ2-3	NA	TRBD2	TGTGCCAGCAGGAGGGGGGTAGCGGGGAGTTCTGATACGCAGTATTTT	CASRRGVAGSSDTQYF
TRBV18	TRBJ2-7	NA	TRBD2	TGTGCCAGCTCACTCCAACCGGGACTAGCAAATGAGCAGTACTTC	CASSLQPGLANEQYF
TRBV19	TRBJ1-4	NA	NA	TGTGCCAGTAGTATAGTCGGAGGGAGGACTGAAAAACTGTTTTTT	CASSIVGGRTEKLFF
TRBV28	TRBJ1-5	few	NA	TGTGGTATAGCAGGGCCCAATCAGCCCCAGCATTTT	CGIAGPNQPQHF
TRBV19	TRBJ1-2	NA	NA	TGTGCCAGTAGTATAGATCGGGGGAACTATGGCTACACCTTC	CASSIDRGNYGYTF
TRBV5-8	TRBJ2-7	NA	TRBD1	TGTGCCAGCAGGGACAGGGGGTACGAGCAGTACTTC	CASRDRGYEQYF
TRBV9	TRBJ2-7	NA	NA	TGTGCCAGCAGCGCACTCCCCACCAGGACCTACGAGCAGTACTTC	CASSALPTRTYEQYF
TRBV4-1	TRBJ2-1	NA	TRBD2	TGCGCCAGCAGCCAAGATACCGGGCTAGCGGGGGGACTCTACAATGAGCAGTTCTTC	CASSQDTGLAGGLYNEQFF
TRBV6-5	TRBJ1-1	once	NA	TGTGCCAGCAGTTACTCGACAGTGATGAACACTGAAGCTTTCTTT	CASSYSTVMNTEAFF
TRBV6-5	TRBJ2-2	NA	NA	TGTGCCAGCAGCCCCTCGAACACCGGGGAGCTGTTTTTT	CASSPSNTGELFF
TRBV4-3	TRBJ2-7	NA	TRBD2	TGCGCCAGCAGCCAAGACGGGCTAGCGGCGGGCGAGCAGTACTTC	CASSQDGLAAGEQYF
TRBV27	TRBJ1-4	NA	NA	TGTGCCACCCCCTGCGGGGGGAATGAAAAACTGTTTTTT	CATPCGGNEKLFF
TRBV7-7	TRBJ2-2	NA	NA	TGTGCCAGCAGCTTAGCGGGAGCCAACACCGGGGAGCTGTTTTTT	CASSLAGANTGELFF
TRBV25-1	TRBJ1-1	NA	TRBD1	TGTGCCAGCAGTGAAGACAGGGGGCCCGGCACTGAAGCTTTCTTT	CASSEDRGPGTEAFF
TRBV27	TRBJ2-7	NA	NA	TGTGCCAGCAGTTCGGCCACAACTAGGATCCTCTACGAGCAGTACTTC	CASSSATTRILYEQYF
TRBV6-5	TRBJ1-5	NA	TRBD1	TGTGCCAGCAGCAGGGGGGACAGGGGCAGCCAGCCCCAGCATTTT	CASSRGDRGSQPQHF
TRBV15	TRBJ1-2	once	NA	TGTGCCACCAGCAGAGATTATGGCGGTACCTATGGCTACACCTTC	CATSRDYGGTYGYTF
TRBV7-6	TRBJ2-1	NA	TRBD1	TGTGCCAGCAGCTTAGAGATAGGACAGGGGCCGGATGAGCAGTTCTTC	CASSLEIGQGPDEQFF
TRBV6-4	TRBJ2-1	NA	NA	TGTGCCAGCAGACAGAGTAGCTCCTACAATGAGCAGTTCTTC	CASRQSSSYNEQFF
TRBV7-6	TRBJ2-2	NA	TRBD2	TGTGCCAGCAGCCCGACGGGACTAGCGGCCACCGGGGAGCTGTTTTTT	CASSPTGLAATGELFF
TRBV5-1	TRBJ2-3	NA	TRBD2	TGCGCCAGCTGCGCTAGCGGACTTTCGGGCACAGATACGCAGTATTTT	CASCASGLSGTDTQYF
TRBV6-6	TRBJ2-2	NA	TRBD1	TGTGCCAGCAGTTACCCTGGACAGGACAACGGGGAGCTGTTTTTT	CASSYPGQDNGELFF
TRBV30	TRBJ2-3	NA	TRBD2	TGTGCCTGGGGGTTAGGGGTTTATGGCGGGAGGACCGACGCAGATACGCAGTATTTT	CAWGLGVYGGRTDADTQYF
TRBV13	TRBJ2-5	NA	NA	TGTGCCAGCAGCCCACCCCTGAAGGGAGGCCAAGAGACCCAGTACTTC	CASSPPLKGGQETQYF
TRBV6-1	TRBJ2-7	NA	TRBD1	TGTGCCAGCTCCCTCTTGACAGGGGGCTCCTACGAGCAGTACTTC	CASSLLTGGSYEQYF
TRBV7-9	TRBJ2-1	NA	NA	TGTGCCAGCAGCCTCCAGGGGAATGAGCAGTTCTTC	CASSLQGNEQFF